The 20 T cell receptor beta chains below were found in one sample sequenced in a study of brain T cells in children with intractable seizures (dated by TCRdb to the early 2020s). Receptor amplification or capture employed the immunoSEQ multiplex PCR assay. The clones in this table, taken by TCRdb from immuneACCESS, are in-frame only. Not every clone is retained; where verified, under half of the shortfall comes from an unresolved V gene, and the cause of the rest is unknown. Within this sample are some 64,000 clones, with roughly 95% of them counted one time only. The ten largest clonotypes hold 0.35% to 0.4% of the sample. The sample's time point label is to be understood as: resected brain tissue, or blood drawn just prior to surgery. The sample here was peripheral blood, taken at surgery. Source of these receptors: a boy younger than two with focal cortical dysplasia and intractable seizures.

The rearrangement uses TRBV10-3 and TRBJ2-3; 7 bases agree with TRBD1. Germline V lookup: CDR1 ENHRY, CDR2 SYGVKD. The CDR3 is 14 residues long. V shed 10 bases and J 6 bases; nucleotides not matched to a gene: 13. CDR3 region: CASRQGMVADTQYF. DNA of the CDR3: TGTGCCAGCAGACAGGGAATGGTAGCTGATACGCAGTATTTT.

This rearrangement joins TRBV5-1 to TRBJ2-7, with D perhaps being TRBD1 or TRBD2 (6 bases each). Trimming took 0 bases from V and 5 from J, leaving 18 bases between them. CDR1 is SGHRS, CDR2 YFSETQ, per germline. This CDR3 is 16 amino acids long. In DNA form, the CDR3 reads TGCGCCAGCAGCTTGGGGGGAAGGGGGGCGCGTGACGAGCAGTACTTC. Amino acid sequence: CASSLGGRGARDEQYF. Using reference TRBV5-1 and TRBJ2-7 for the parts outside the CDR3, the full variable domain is KAGVTQTPRYLIKTRGQQVTLSCSPISGHRSVSWYQQTPGQGLQFLFEYFSETQRNKGNFPGRFSGRQFSNSRSEMNVSTLELGDSALYLCASSLGGRGARDEQYFGPGTRLTVT.

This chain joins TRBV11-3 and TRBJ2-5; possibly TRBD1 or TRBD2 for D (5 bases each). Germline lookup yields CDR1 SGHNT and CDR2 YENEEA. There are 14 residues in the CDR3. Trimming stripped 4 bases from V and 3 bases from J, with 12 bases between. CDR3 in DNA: TGTGCCAGCAGCTCCGGGACGTCGGAAGAGACCCAGTACTTC. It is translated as CASSSGTSEETQYF.

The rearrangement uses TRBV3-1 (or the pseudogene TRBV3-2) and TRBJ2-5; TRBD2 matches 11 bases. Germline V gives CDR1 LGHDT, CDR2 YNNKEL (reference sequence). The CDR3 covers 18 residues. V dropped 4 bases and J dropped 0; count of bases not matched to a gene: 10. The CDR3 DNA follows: TGTGCCAGCAGCCCATTCCACACTAGCGGGGGCCACCAAGAGACCCAGTACTTC. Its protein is CASSPFHTSGGHQETQYF.

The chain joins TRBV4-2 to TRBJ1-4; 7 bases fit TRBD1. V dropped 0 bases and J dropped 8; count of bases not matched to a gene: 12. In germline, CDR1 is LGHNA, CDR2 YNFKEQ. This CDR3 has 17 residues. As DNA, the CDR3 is TGTGCCAGCAGCCAAGATAGAGGGGGGGACAGTGGGGAAAAACTGTTTTTT. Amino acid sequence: CASSQDRGGDSGEKLFF.

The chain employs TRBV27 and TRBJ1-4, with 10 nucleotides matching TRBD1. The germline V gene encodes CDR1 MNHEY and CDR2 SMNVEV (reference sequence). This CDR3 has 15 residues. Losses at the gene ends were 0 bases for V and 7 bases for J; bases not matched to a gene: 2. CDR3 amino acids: CASSLSDRGSEKLFF. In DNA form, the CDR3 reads TGTGCCAGCAGTTTATCGGACAGGGGGAGTGAAAAACTGTTTTTT.

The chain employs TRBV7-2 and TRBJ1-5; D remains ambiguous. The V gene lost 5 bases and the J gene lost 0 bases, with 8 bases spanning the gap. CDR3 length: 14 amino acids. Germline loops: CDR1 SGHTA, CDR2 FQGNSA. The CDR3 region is CASSARFSNQPQHF. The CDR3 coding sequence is TGTGCCAGCAGCGCCCGATTTAGCAATCAGCCCCAGCATTTT.

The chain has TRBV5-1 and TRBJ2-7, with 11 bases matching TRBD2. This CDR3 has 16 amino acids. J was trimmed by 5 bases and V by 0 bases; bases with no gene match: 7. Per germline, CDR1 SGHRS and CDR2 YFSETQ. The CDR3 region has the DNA TGCGCCAGCAGCTTGGGTAGCGGGGGGGCGTACAACGAGCAGTACTTC. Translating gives CASSLGSGGAYNEQYF.

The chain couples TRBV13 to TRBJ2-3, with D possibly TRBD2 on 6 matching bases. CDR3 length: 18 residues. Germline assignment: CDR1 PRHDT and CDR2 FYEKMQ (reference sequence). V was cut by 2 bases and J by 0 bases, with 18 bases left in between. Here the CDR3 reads CASSLWAGFLGSTDTQYF. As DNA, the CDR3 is TGTGCCAGCAGCTTATGGGCGGGATTTTTGGGGAGCACAGATACGCAGTATTTT.

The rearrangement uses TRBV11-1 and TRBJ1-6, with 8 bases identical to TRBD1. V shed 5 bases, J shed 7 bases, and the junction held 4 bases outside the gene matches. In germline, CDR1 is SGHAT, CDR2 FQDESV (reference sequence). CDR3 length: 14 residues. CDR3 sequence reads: CASSPTGGNSPLHF. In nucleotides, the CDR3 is TGTGCCAGCAGCCCTACAGGGGGAAATTCACCCCTCCACTTT. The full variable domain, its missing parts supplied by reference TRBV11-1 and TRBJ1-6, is EAEVAQSPRYKITEKSQAVAFWCDPISGHATLYWYRQILGQGPELLVQFQDESVVDDSQLPKDRFSAERLKGVDSTLKIQPAELGDSAMYLCASSPTGGNSPLHFGNGTRLTVT.

CDR3 amino acids: CAIRGQGNTEAFF. CDR3 nucleotides: TGTGCCATCAGGGGACAGGGGAACACTGAAGCTTTCTTT. The chain carries TRBV10-3 and TRBJ1-1; 9 bases align to TRBD1. CDR3 size: 13 residues. Losses at the gene ends were 6 bases for V and 1 base for J; bases not matched to a gene: 0. Germline V lookup: CDR1 ENHRY, CDR2 SYGVKD.

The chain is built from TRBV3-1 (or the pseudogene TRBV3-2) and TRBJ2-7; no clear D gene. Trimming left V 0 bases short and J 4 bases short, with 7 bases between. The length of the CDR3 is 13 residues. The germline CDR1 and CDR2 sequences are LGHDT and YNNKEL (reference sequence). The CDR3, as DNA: TGTGCCAGCAGCCAAGACCCAAGGTACGAGCAGTACTTC. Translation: CASSQDPRYEQYF.

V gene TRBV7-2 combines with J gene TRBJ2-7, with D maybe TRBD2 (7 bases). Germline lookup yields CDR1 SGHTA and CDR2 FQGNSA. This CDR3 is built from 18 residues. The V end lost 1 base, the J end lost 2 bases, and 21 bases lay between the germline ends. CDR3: CASSLVFLGAGDTYEQYF. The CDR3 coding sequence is TGTGCCAGCAGCTTAGTTTTCCTGGGGGCGGGGGACACCTACGAGCAGTACTTC.

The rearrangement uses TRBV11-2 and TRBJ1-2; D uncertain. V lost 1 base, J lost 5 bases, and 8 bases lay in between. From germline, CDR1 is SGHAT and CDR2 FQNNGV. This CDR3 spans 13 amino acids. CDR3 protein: CASSLGLTYGYTF. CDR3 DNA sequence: TGTGCCAGCAGCTTAGGACTTACTTATGGCTACACCTTC.

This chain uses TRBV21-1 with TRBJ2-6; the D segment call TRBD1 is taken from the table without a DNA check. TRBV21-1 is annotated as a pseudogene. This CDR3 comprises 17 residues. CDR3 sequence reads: CASSAHGPPSGANVLTF. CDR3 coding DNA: TGTGCCAGCAGCGCCCATGGGCCCCCCTCTGGGGCCAACGTCCTGACTTTC.

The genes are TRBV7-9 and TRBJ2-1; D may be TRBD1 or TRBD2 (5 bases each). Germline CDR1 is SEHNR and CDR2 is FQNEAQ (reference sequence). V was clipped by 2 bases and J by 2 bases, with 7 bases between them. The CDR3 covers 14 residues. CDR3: CASSLRGAYNEQFF. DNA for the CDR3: TGTGCCAGCAGCTTAAGGGGAGCCTACAATGAGCAGTTCTTC.

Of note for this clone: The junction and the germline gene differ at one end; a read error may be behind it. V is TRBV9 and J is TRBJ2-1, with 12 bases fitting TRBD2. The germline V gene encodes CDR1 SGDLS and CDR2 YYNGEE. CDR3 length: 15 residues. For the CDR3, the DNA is TGTGCCAGCAGCGTAGGACTAGCGGGGGACAATGAGCAGCTCTTC. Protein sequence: CASSVGLAGDNEQLF.

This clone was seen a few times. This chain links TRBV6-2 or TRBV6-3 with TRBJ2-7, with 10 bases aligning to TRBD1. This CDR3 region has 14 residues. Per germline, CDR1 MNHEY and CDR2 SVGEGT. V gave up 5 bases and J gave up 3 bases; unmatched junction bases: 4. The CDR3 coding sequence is TGTGCCAGCAGTCAAAGGACAGGGGGCTACGAGCAGTACTTC. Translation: CASSQRTGGYEQYF.

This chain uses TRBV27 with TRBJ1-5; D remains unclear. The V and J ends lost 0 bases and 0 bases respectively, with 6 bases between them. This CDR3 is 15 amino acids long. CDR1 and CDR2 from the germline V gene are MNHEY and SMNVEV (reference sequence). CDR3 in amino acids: CASSLSTDSNQPQHF. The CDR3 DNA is TGTGCCAGCAGTTTATCGACGGATAGCAATCAGCCCCAGCATTTT.

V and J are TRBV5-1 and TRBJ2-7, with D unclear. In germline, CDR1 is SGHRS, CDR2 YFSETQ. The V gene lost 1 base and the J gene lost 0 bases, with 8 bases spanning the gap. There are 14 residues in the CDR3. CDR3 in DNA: TGCGCCAGCAGCTTGACTCGGAGCTCCTACGAGCAGTACTTC. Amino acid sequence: CASSLTRSSYEQYF.